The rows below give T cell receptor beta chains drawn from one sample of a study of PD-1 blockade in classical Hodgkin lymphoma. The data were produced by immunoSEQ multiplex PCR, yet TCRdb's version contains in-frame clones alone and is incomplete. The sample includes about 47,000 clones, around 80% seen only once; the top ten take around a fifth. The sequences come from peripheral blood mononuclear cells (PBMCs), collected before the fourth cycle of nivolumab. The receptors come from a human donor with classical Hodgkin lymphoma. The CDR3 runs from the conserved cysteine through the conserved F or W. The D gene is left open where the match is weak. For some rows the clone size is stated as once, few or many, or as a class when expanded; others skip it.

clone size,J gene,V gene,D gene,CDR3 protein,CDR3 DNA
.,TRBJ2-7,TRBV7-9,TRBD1,CAITNPGQDYEQYF,TGTGCCATCACCAACCCTGGACAGGATTACGAGCAGTACTTC
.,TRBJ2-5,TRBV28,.,CAILQQGVQETQYF,TGTGCCATCCTCCAGCAAGGGGTACAAGAGACCCAGTACTTC
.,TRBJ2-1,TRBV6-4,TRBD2,CASSDHSGTSYNEQFF,TGTGCCAGCAGTGATCACTCCGGGACTAGCTACAATGAGCAGTTCTTC
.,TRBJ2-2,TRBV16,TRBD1,CASSQDRVNTGELFF,TGTGCCAGCAGCCAAGACAGGGTGAACACCGGGGAGCTGTTTTTT
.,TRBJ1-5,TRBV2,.,CASRSNGGNQPQHF,TGTGCCAGCAGGTCTAACGGGGGAAATCAGCCCCAGCATTTT
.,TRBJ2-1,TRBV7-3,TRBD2,CASSSSGGSYNEQFF,TGTGCCAGCAGCTCTAGCGGAGGGAGCTACAATGAGCAGTTCTTC
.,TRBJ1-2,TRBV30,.,CAWGLGGYTF,TGTGCCTGGGGTTTGGGTGGCTACACCTTC
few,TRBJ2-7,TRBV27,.,CASSSRLSGEQYF,TGTGCCAGCAGTTCTAGACTGTCAGGTGAGCAGTACTTC
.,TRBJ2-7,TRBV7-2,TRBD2,CASSPSRGDYEQYF,TGTGCCAGCAGCCCCTCTCGGGGGGACTACGAGCAGTACTTC
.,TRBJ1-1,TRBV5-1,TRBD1,CASSGIQGGSTEAFF,TGCGCCAGCAGCGGTATTCAGGGGGGGAGCACTGAAGCTTTCTTT
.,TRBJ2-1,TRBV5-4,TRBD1,CASSLYRGKSYNEQFF,TGTGCCAGCAGCTTGTACAGGGGGAAATCCTACAATGAGCAGTTCTTC
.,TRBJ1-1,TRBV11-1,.,CASSRGQGNTEAFF,TGTGCCAGCAGCCGCGGACAAGGGAACACTGAAGCTTTCTTT
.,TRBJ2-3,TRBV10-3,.,CAISTTDTQYF,TGTGCCATCAGTACCACAGATACGCAGTATTTT
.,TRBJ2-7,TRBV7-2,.,CASSLAWAAYEQYF,TGTGCCAGCAGCTTAGCCTGGGCGGCCTACGAGCAGTACTTC
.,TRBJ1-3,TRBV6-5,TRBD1,CASGRQGLAGNTIYF,TGTGCCAGCGGGAGACAGGGACTGGCTGGAAACACCATATATTTT
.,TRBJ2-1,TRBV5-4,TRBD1,CASSLGSLGQGFYNEQFF,TGTGCCAGCAGCTTGGGATCATTGGGACAGGGCTTCTACAATGAGCAGTTCTTC
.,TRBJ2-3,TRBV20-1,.,CSARVTDTQYF,TGCAGTGCTAGAGTGACAGATACGCAGTATTTT
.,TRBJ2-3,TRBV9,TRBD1,CASSVEQGGTDTQYF,TGTGCCAGCAGCGTAGAACAGGGGGGCACAGATACGCAGTATTTT
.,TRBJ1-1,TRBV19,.,CASTDQRGGAEAFF,TGTGCCAGTACCGACCAACGAGGGGGGGCTGAAGCTTTCTTT
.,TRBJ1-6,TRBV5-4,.,CASRRAPKDNSPLHF,TGTGCCAGCAGACGGGCGCCTAAGGATAATTCACCCCTCCACTTT
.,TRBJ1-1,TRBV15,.,CATSREGNTEAFF,TGTGCCACCAGCAGAGAAGGGAACACTGAAGCTTTCTTT
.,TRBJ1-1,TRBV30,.,CAWSVRRPGGEAFF,TGTGCCTGGAGTGTAAGACGGCCCGGAGGTGAAGCTTTCTTT
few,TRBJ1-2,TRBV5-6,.,CASSYWEGVYGYTF,TGTGCCAGCAGCTATTGGGAGGGGGTCTATGGCTACACCTTC